This TCR beta chain emerged from a study of cytomegalovirus exposure and HLA in healthy donors. PCR employed 60 Vbeta and 13 Jbeta primers. Assay: immunoSEQ multiplex PCR; the TCRdb copy retains only in-frame clones and omits some. The sample includes 250,000 to 350,000 clones, roughly 90% of them seen just once. Points from the study as a whole: With later analysis, a missense DCLRE1C variant became linked to TCR beta V- and J-gene trimming.

The germline CDR1 and CDR2 sequences are MNHEY and SMNVEV (reference sequence). The CDR3 spans 14 residues. The J segment lost 7 bases and the V segment lost 6 bases, leaving 6 bases of the junction unmatched. Concerning this clone: Its target is not known.

Material: PBMCs. This chain uses TRBV27 with TRBJ1-6, with TRBD1 matching over 7 bases. This receptor was taken from a woman between 18 and 30 years old in good health and CMV-seronegative. In nucleotides, the CDR3 is TGTGCCAGCAGACCGGGACAGCCCAATTCACCCCTCCACTTT. Residues: CASRPGQPNSPLHF.